The 16 T cell receptor beta chains reported below all come from one sample, sequenced in a study of T cells in Graves' hyperthyroidism and ophthalmopathy (dated by TCRdb to about 2019). The library was built by means of multiplex PCR. The sample was run on an Illumina HiSeq 2000. Amplification of TCR beta CDR3 regions was carried out from RNA transcripts. The TCR CDR3 was subjected to a first round of RT-PCR using the HTBI primer set and the Qiagen OneStep RT-PCR kit. TCRdb ran its own pipeline on the public reads, namely fastp trimming at Q25 and MiXCR clone calling, and kept in-frame beta chains. Rows with one shared CDR3 protein collapse into an entry with the most common genes and DNA. For this sample the table gives about 420,000 distinct CDR3 sequences, of which about an eighth were detected only once. About 5% of the sample belongs to the ten largest clones. The sample consisted of blood. The receptors stem from a woman aged 18-29 years with Graves' hyperthyroidism.

In its sample, this clonotype was seen a few times. The V gene is TRBV14, the J gene TRBJ2-1, with TRBD2 as a possible D gene (5 bases). The CDR3 is 17 amino acids. CDR1 is SGHDN and CDR2 is FVKESK in the germline V gene. V was cut by 0 bases and J by 0 bases, with 12 bases left in between. The CDR3 DNA sequence: TGTGCCAGCAGCCAAGATTGGGAGCGGAGCTCCTACAATGAGCAGTTCTTC. It yields the protein CASSQDWERSSYNEQFF.

Only a few counts were recorded for this clonotype. The chain employs TRBV14 and TRBJ2-1, with 14 positions matching TRBD2. This CDR3 is 17 amino acids long. Looked up from germline, CDR1 is SGHDN and CDR2 is FVKESK. The V gene end was trimmed by 4 bases and the J gene end by 6 bases; junction bases not matched to a gene: 8. The CDR3 DNA reads TGTGCCAGCAGCCCGCGACTAGCGGGAGGGCCGGGCAATGAGCAGTTCTTC. Residues: CASSPRLAGGPGNEQFF. The full variable domain, in which reference TRBV14 and TRBJ2-1 provide the parts outside the CDR3, is EAGVTQFPSHSVIEKGQTVTLRCDPISGHDNLYWYRRVMGKEIKFLLHFVKESKQDESGMPNNRFLAERTGGTYSTLKVQPAELEDSGVYFCASSPRLAGGPGNEQFFGPGTRLTVL.

This clonotype was detected ten times or more. The rearrangement uses TRBV30 and TRBJ1-1; tentatively, D is TRBD1 (5 bases). With 3 bases removed from V and 1 base from J, the gap between germline ends came to 9 bases. This CDR3 is 13 amino acids long. CDR1 is GTSNPN and CDR2 is SVGIG in the germline V gene (reference sequence). The CDR3 region is CAWSAGQNTEAFF. The CDR3 coding sequence is TGTGCCTGGAGCGCTGGACAGAACACTGAAGCTTTCTTT. The whole variable domain, filled in from reference TRBV30 and TRBJ1-1, reads SQTIHQWPATLVQPVGSPLSLECTVEGTSNPNLYWYRQAAGRGLQLLFYSVGIGQISSEVPQNLSASRPQDRQFILSSKKLLLSDSGFYLCAWSAGQNTEAFFGQGTRLTVV.

Note on this clonotype: Compared with germline, one end of the junction differs, possibly owing to a read error. The V and J genes are TRBV20-1 and TRBJ1-1, with D possibly being TRBD1 (5 bases). This CDR3 has 12 amino acids. Germline-derived CDR1 and CDR2 are DFQATT and SNEGSKA (reference sequence). In DNA form, the CDR3 reads TGTAGAGGGACCGGAGTGAACACTGAAGCTTTCTTT. Its protein is CRGTGVNTEAFF.

This clonotype was picked up a small number of times. This chain connects TRBV13 to TRBJ1-1; D not certain. The germline gives CDR1 PRHDT, CDR2 FYEKMQ (reference sequence). Trimming took off 0 bases at V and 0 bases at J, with 8 bases between the two ends. The CDR3 has 15 amino acids. CDR3 region: CASSLGRVLNTEAFF. The CDR3 DNA reads as TGTGCCAGCAGCTTAGGACGGGTATTGAACACTGAAGCTTTCTTT.

The chain uses TRBV5-1 and TRBJ1-2, with D possibly TRBD1 on 6 matching bases. There are 12 residues in the CDR3. Germline V gene data show CDR1 as SGHRS and CDR2 as YFSETQ. Trimming removed 5 bases at V and 7 bases at J, with 12 bases between. CDR3 sequence (DNA): TGCGCCAGCAGTGAAGGGGGGCCTGGCTACACCTTC. Translation: CASSEGGPGYTF.

The sample holds many counts of this clonotype. V is TRBV6-6 and J is TRBJ1-1, with D unclear. The CDR3 totals 14 residues. Germline CDR1 and CDR2: MNHNY and SVGAGI (reference sequence). V lost 0 bases and J lost 1, with 6 bases in between. The CDR3 loop reads CASSYSSENTEAFF. The CDR3 DNA reads TGTGCCAGCAGTTACTCATCCGAGAACACTGAAGCTTTCTTT.

This clonotype occurred a few times. This chain connects TRBV9 to TRBJ2-2; no clear D gene. Germline CDR1 and CDR2: SGDLS and YYNGEE. Trimming stripped 1 base from V and 7 bases from J, with 8 bases between. This CDR3 spans 13 amino acids. The CDR3, as DNA: TGTGCCAGCAGCGTACGGGTCGACGGGGAGCTGTTTTTT. Protein: CASSVRVDGELFF.

This clonotype was picked up many times. The chain employs TRBV13 and TRBJ1-1, with D maybe TRBD1 (5 bases). CDR1 and CDR2 from the germline V gene are PRHDT and FYEKMQ (reference sequence). V was trimmed by 3 bases and J by 4 bases, leaving 12 bases between them. The CDR3 runs to 14 residues. The chain's CDR3 is CASSFGTSGTEAFF. DNA for the CDR3: TGTGCCAGCAGCTTCGGGACCTCGGGCACTGAAGCTTTCTTT. The full variable domain, rest sourced from reference TRBV13 and TRBJ1-1, is AAGVIQSPRHLIKEKRETATLKCYPIPRHDTVYWYQQGPGQDPQFLISFYEKMQSDKGSIPDRFSAQQFSDYHSELNMSSLELGDSALYFCASSFGTSGTEAFFGQGTRLTVV.

This chain links TRBV30 with TRBJ1-2; D is possibly TRBD1 (6 bases). Germline CDR1 and CDR2: GTSNPN and SVGIG (reference sequence). This CDR3 is 13 amino acids long. V was cut by 2 bases and J by 4 bases, with 11 bases left in between. Written as DNA, the CDR3 is TGTGCCTGGAGTACAGGGTTTGGCTATGGCTACACCTTC. Its translation: CAWSTGFGYGYTF.

This chain joins TRBV28 and TRBJ1-5; TRBD1 agrees at 8 bases. With V trimmed by 3 bases and J by 6 bases, 10 bases remained unmatched. Per the germline V gene, CDR1 is MDHEN and CDR2 is SYDVKM. The CDR3 has 16 residues. This CDR3 reads CASSFVRGRLGQPQHF. The CDR3 coding sequence is TGTGCCAGCAGTTTTGTCAGGGGGCGCTTGGGTCAGCCCCAGCATTTT.

V is TRBV10-1 and J is TRBJ2-1; tentatively, D is TRBD2 (6 bases). V gave up 0 bases and J gave up 3 bases, with 9 bases separating them. The CDR3 has 15 residues. CDR1 and CDR2 (germline): WNHNN, SYGVQD (reference sequence). The CDR3 nucleotides are TGCGCCAGCAGTGAGTCACTAGCAGGCTACAATGAGCAGTTCTTC. Translation gives CASSESLAGYNEQFF.

This clonotype was seen repeatedly, ten times or more. The chain recombines TRBV4-3 with TRBJ2-7; 7 positions agree with TRBD1. J gave up 0 bases and V 1 base, and 6 bases lay outside the gene matches. The CDR3 totals 16 residues. Germline V CDR1 and CDR2: LGHNA, YSLEER. The CDR3 region has the DNA TGCGCCAGCAGCCAAGTATCGACAGGGTTCTCCTACGAGCAGTACTTC. Amino acid sequence: CASSQVSTGFSYEQYF.

V and J are TRBV4-3 and TRBJ2-3, with 8 positions matching TRBD1. This CDR3 has 16 residues. The trim removed 3 bases at V and 4 bases at J, leaving 9 bases unmatched. The germline V gene encodes CDR1 LGHNA and CDR2 YSLEER. In DNA, the CDR3 is TGCGCCAGCAGCCAGGGTCAGGGGGCGTCGGCAGATACGCAGTATTTT. Encoded protein: CASSQGQGASADTQYF.

This clonotype was seen repeatedly, ten times or more. This chain links TRBV15 with TRBJ1-2, with 8 bases fitting TRBD1. This CDR3 region has 15 residues. V gave up 0 bases and J gave up 7 bases; unmatched junction bases: 7. Germline V CDR1 and CDR2: LNHNV, YYDKDF (reference sequence). The CDR3 coding sequence is TGTGCCACCAGCAGAGACGTGGACAGGGCGGGTGGCTACACCTTC. Its translation is CATSRDVDRAGGYTF.

The J gene is TRBJ2-3, the V gene TRBV3-1; the match to TRBD1 covers 8 bases. CDR1 LGHDT and CDR2 YNNKEL come from the germline V gene (reference sequence). This CDR3 has 13 amino acids. Trimming took 8 bases from V and 7 from J; bases not matched to a gene: 8. The CDR3, as DNA: TGTGCCAGCCGACAGGGGATGGGAAATACGCAGTATTTT. Translation: CASRQGMGNTQYF.